This TCR beta chain appears in the sequencing data of a study of glioma-infiltrating T cells after dendritic cell vaccination. Amplification used 60 V beta primers and 13 J beta primers. This table comes from immunoSEQ multiplex PCR, and its TCRdb copy is limited to in-frame clones, with some not included. The sample shows about 87,000 clones, around nine tenths of them seen only once. Looked up from germline, CDR1 is SGHNT and CDR2 is YENEEA. V was clipped by 5 bases and J by 4 bases, with 20 bases between them. There are 16 residues in the CDR3. The TCR originated in a human donor with glioblastoma. This sequence joins TRBV11-3 and TRBJ1-1, with a tentative D call TRBD1 (6 bases). The sequences come from blood, collected before dendritic cell vaccination. The chain's CDR3 is CASSRAGGARGTEAFF. For the CDR3, the DNA is TGTGCCAGCAGCCGGGCTGGGGGGGCGCGCGGCACTGAAGCTTTCTTT.